The text below deals with one TCR beta chain. Its specificity is unknown. Assay: immunoSEQ multiplex PCR; the TCRdb copy retains only in-frame clones and omits some. The table records roughly 93,000 clones, about 90% of them present only once. The record originates from a study of OX40 agonist ivuxolimab in advanced cancers. Whole-study findings and limits: In a subset of nonresponders, normalized T-cell clonal expansion was also low.

Trimming cost V 5 bases and J 1 base, with 5 bases left between them. Germline V CDR1 and CDR2: SGHAT, FQNNGV. This CDR3 is 12 amino acids long. The starting material was CD4+ or CD8+ T cells sorted from blood, obtained in a trial of the OX40 agonist ivuxolimab. The TCR was taken from an adult with an advanced solid tumor such as melanoma, head and neck, liver or kidney cancer. The chain uses TRBV11-2 and TRBJ2-5; D gene uncertain. For the CDR3, the DNA is TGTGCCAGCAGCCAGTCCCAAGAGACCCAGTACTTC. Its protein product is CASSQSQETQYF.